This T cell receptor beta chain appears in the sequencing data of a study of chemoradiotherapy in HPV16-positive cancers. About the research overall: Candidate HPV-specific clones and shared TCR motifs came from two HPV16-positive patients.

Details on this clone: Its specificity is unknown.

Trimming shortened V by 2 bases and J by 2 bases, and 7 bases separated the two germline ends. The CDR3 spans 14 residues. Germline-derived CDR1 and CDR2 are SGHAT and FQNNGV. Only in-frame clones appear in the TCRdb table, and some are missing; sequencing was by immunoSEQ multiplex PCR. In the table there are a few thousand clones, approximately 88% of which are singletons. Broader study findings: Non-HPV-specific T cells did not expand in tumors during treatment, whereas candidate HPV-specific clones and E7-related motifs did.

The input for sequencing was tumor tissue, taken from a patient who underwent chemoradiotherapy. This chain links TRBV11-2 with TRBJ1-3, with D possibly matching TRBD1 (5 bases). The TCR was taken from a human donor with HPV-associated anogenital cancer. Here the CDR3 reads CASSLSRAGNTIYF. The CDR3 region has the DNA TGTGCCAGCAGCTTATCCAGGGCTGGAAACACCATATATTTT.